This is a list of T cell receptor beta chains from one sample in a study of T cell responses to AZD1222 COVID-19 vaccine. Libraries were prepared by immunoSEQ multiplex PCR; TCRdb keeps only in-frame clonotypes and omits some of them. The data contain about 93,000 clones, about 90% of them singletons. The material was peripheral blood, obtained on day 0 of AZD1222 vaccination. These TCRs come from an adult in good health. Both conserved end residues are part of each CDR3. Fields, in order: clone size, D gene, V gene, J gene, CDR3 protein, CDR3 DNA. D genes are given only for firm matches. Not all rows give a size; the values are once, few, many and, for expanded clones, a class.

NA,TRBD1,TRBV6-5,TRBJ1-2,CASSRKSGGDYGYTF,TGTGCCAGCAGTCGCAAATCAGGGGGCGACTATGGCTACACCTTC
NA,TRBD1,TRBV6-7,TRBJ2-2,CASSSGGQGEGTGELFF,TGTGCCAGCAGTTCCGGGGGACAGGGGGAAGGCACCGGGGAGCTGTTTTTT
NA,NA,TRBV19,TRBJ2-3,CASSTGVADTQYF,TGTGCCAGTAGTACGGGGGTCGCAGATACGCAGTATTTT
NA,NA,TRBV6-5,TRBJ2-7,CASSYAGTEQYF,TGTGCCAGCAGTTACGCAGGGACCGAGCAGTACTTC
NA,NA,TRBV3-1/TRBV3-2,TRBJ2-1,CASSQALISYNEQFF,TGTGCCAGCAGCCAAGCTCTAATCTCCTACAATGAGCAGTTCTTC
NA,TRBD1,TRBV28,TRBJ1-2,CASSQDRAYGYTF,TGTGCCAGCAGCCAAGACAGGGCCTATGGCTACACCTTC
NA,NA,TRBV3-1/TRBV3-2,TRBJ1-1,CASGSLFF,TGTGCCAGCGGTTCACTCTTCTTT
NA,NA,TRBV19,TRBJ1-1,CASIGGMGAFF,TGTGCCAGTATCGGAGGGATGGGAGCTTTCTTT
once,NA,TRBV9,TRBJ2-1,CASSVGSLGNEQFF,TGTGCCAGCAGCGTAGGGTCCCTGGGGAATGAGCAGTTCTTC
NA,NA,TRBV28,TRBJ2-7,CASGQPRGQYF,TGTGCCAGCGGACAGCCACGAGGACAGTACTTC
NA,NA,TRBV9,TRBJ1-6,CASSARSVNSPLHF,TGTGCCAGCAGCGCGCGTAGCGTTAATTCACCCCTCCACTTT
NA,TRBD2,TRBV2,TRBJ2-2,CASSDGGGRNTGELFF,TGTGCCAGCAGTGACGGCGGGGGGAGGAACACCGGGGAGCTGTTTTTT
NA,TRBD1,TRBV2,TRBJ2-1,CASIRGRDSYNEQFF,TGTGCCAGCATCAGGGGGCGGGACTCCTACAATGAGCAGTTCTTC
NA,TRBD1,TRBV2,TRBJ1-2,CASSLQGSFVGYTF,TGTGCCAGCAGCCTACAGGGGTCGTTCGTAGGCTACACCTTC
NA,NA,TRBV19,TRBJ2-5,CASSIEGTQETQYF,TGTGCCAGTAGTATTGAGGGGACACAAGAGACCCAGTACTTC
NA,NA,TRBV10-3,TRBJ1-2,CAISESTANYGYTF,TGTGCCATCAGTGAGTCCACAGCCAACTATGGCTACACCTTC
NA,TRBD1,TRBV5-1,TRBJ1-6,CASSLASGTGGLALHF,TGCGCCAGCAGCTTGGCGAGCGGGACAGGGGGTCTCGCCCTCCACTTT
NA,NA,TRBV21-1,TRBJ2-7,CASSKSIRQEQYEQYF,TGTGCCAGCAGCAAATCTATTCGACAGGAGCAATACGAGCAGTACTTC
NA,TRBD2,TRBV28,TRBJ2-7,CASSFAGVYGEQYF,TGTGCCAGCAGTTTTGCGGGAGTTTATGGCGAGCAGTACTTC